These 21 T cell receptor beta chains were all obtained from the same sample, sequenced in a study of healthy donors' naive CD4 and CD8 T cells. Starting from approximately 500 ng of total RNA, TCR libraries were made with linear amplification. MiXCR, applied by TCRdb to the reads, yields one record per CDR3 protein. The table lists about 180,000 distinct CDR3 sequences, 65% to 75% of them singletons. The specimen sequenced was naive CD4+ and CD8+ T cells sorted from blood, pooled from several donors. The source of these receptors is a pool of human donors in good health; the sample pools cells from several healthy donors.

The chain has TRBV19 and TRBJ2-6, with D hard to call. Trimming took off 6 bases at V and 4 bases at J, with 13 bases between the two ends. The CDR3 length is 15 residues. Germline V CDR1 and CDR2: LNHDA, SQIVND (reference sequence). CDR3 protein: CASSRSARGANVLTF. Written as DNA, the CDR3 is TGTGCCAGTAGCAGAAGCGCTCGCGGGGCCAACGTCCTGACTTTC.

J is TRBJ1-5 and V is TRBV6-5; D is ambiguous. CDR1 is MNHEY, CDR2 SVGAGI, per germline. There are 15 residues in the CDR3. Trimming pared 6 bases from V and 2 bases from J, leaving 14 bases between. CDR3 bases: TGTGCCAGCAGCCTACAGCCTTCGGGCAATCAGCCCCAGCATTTT. Protein sequence: CASSLQPSGNQPQHF.

The chain couples TRBV19 to TRBJ2-1, with a possible D match to TRBD1 (7 bases). Germline V gene sequence: CDR1 LNHDA, CDR2 SQIVND (reference sequence). Trimming shortened V by 1 base and J by 4 bases, and 14 bases separated the two germline ends. CDR3 size: 16 residues. The CDR3 DNA reads as TGTGCCAGTAGTATAGGGAGGGGGCCTCAGTACAATGAGCAGTTCTTC. Its translation: CASSIGRGPQYNEQFF.

The genes are TRBV29-1 and TRBJ2-7, with a weak D call TRBD2 (5 bases). The V end was cut by 8 bases, the J end by 0 bases, with 11 bases between. The CDR3 spans 12 residues. The germline V gene has CDR1 SQVTM and CDR2 ANQGSEA. As DNA, the CDR3 is TGCAGCTTCACCGGGGTCTCCTACGAGCAGTACTTC. Its translation: CSFTGVSYEQYF.

The chain employs TRBV29-1 and TRBJ2-3; 15 positions match TRBD2. J was trimmed by 2 bases and V by 6 bases; bases with no gene match: 3. The CDR3 spans 15 residues. Germline CDR1 SQVTM, CDR2 ANQGSEA. CDR3 sequence reads: CSVGTSGRPTDTQYF. The CDR3 DNA is TGCAGCGTCGGGACTAGCGGGAGGCCCACAGATACGCAGTATTTT.

The chain uses TRBV5-1 and TRBJ1-3; no clear D gene. From germline, CDR1 is SGHRS and CDR2 YFSETQ. The CDR3 has 14 residues. Trimming took 0 bases from V and 0 from J, leaving 4 bases between them. CDR3 region: CASSLVNSGNTIYF. The CDR3 coding sequence is TGCGCCAGCAGCTTGGTCAACTCTGGAAACACCATATATTTT.

This clonotype has more than one count but fewer than ten. V usage is TRBV6-5 and J usage is TRBJ2-3; unclear D gene. Germline CDR1 MNHEY, CDR2 SVGAGI. Between the trimmed V and J ends, which lost 5 bases and 0 bases, there was a span of 9 bases. The CDR3 sequence is 14 residues long. CDR3 bases: TGTGCCAGCAGTGATATGGGGAGCACAGATACGCAGTATTTT. Amino acid sequence: CASSDMGSTDTQYF.

The chain uses TRBV6-5 and TRBJ2-5; possibly TRBD2 for D (6 bases). The CDR3 has 13 residues. V was pared by 7 bases and J by 7 bases, with 16 bases between. CDR1 MNHEY and CDR2 SVGAGI come from the germline V gene. CDR3 in DNA: TGTGCCAGCACCATGGGGGGTGAGGGGACCCAGTACTTC. Protein: CASTMGGEGTQYF.

The chain has TRBV5-1 and TRBJ1-1; TRBD1 is a possible D gene (5 bases). The V end was cut by 5 bases, the J end by 2 bases, with 7 bases between. The CDR3 totals 12 residues. Germline-derived CDR1 and CDR2 are SGHRS and YFSETQ. CDR3 sequence reads: CASRQGNTEAFF. In nucleotides, the CDR3 is TGCGCCAGCAGGCAGGGTAACACTGAAGCTTTCTTT.

J is TRBJ2-4 and V is TRBV19, with 10 bases lining up with TRBD1. Unmatched junction bases numbered 10, after V lost 3 bases and J lost 11 bases. Germline loops: CDR1 LNHDA, CDR2 SQIVND (reference sequence). This CDR3 is built from 15 residues. CDR3 region: CASSIGDRGRGVQYF. The CDR3 DNA reads TGTGCCAGTAGTATCGGCGACAGGGGGCGCGGGGTTCAGTACTTC.

The chain joins TRBV20-1 to TRBJ2-7; TRBD2 agrees at 12 bases. Per the germline V gene, CDR1 is DFQATT and CDR2 is SNEGSKA (reference sequence). The J segment lost 0 bases and the V segment lost 6 bases, leaving 3 bases of the junction unmatched. The CDR3 is 14 amino acids. The CDR3 sequence is CSAPTSGSSYEQYF. For the CDR3, the DNA is TGCAGTGCACCGACTAGCGGGAGCTCCTACGAGCAGTACTTC.

The chain recombines TRBV6-5 with TRBJ2-7; D possibly uses TRBD1 or TRBD2 (5 bases each). The germline V gene encodes CDR1 MNHEY and CDR2 SVGAGI. Trimming shortened V by 7 bases and J by 2 bases, and 15 bases separated the two germline ends. This CDR3 has 14 residues. CDR3 coding DNA: TGTGCCAGCAATCCCCATGAGGGGACCTACGAGCAGTACTTC. Translating it yields CASNPHEGTYEQYF.

This chain uses TRBV19 with TRBJ2-1; no reliable D call. CDR1 LNHDA and CDR2 SQIVND come from the germline V gene (reference sequence). There are 14 residues in the CDR3. V was trimmed by 8 bases and J by 0 bases, leaving 11 bases between them. The CDR3 reads CASSRRDSYNEQFF. The CDR3 bases are TGTGCCAGTTCGCGCAGAGACTCCTACAATGAGCAGTTCTTC.

This rearrangement joins TRBV6-5 to TRBJ2-1; 12 bases align to TRBD2. J was trimmed by 3 bases and V by 8 bases; bases with no gene match: 11. Looked up from germline, CDR1 is MNHEY and CDR2 is SVGAGI. The CDR3 contains 17 residues. The CDR3 reads CASRIPGTSGLYNEQFF. CDR3 nucleotide sequence: TGTGCCAGCCGAATTCCCGGGACTAGCGGGCTCTACAATGAGCAGTTCTTC.

V is TRBV27 and J is TRBJ2-7; TRBD2 matches 7 bases. Trimming removed 7 bases from V and 12 bases from J; junction bases left unmatched: 15. This CDR3 is 13 amino acids long. CDR1 and CDR2 (germline): MNHEY, SMNVEV (reference sequence). DNA of the CDR3: TGTGCCAGCACCCCCGGGATAGCGGGTAGTTGGTACTTC. Translation gives CASTPGIAGSWYF.

This rearrangement joins TRBV5-1 to TRBJ2-1; D perhaps matches TRBD2 (5 bases). V was pared by 0 bases and J by 4 bases, with 14 bases between. The length of the CDR3 is 16 residues. The germline V gene encodes CDR1 SGHRS and CDR2 YFSETQ. The CDR3: CASSLGQRRGYNEQFF. The DNA for the CDR3 is TGCGCCAGCAGCTTGGGTCAGCGGCGCGGATACAATGAGCAGTTCTTC.

The V gene is TRBV29-1, the J gene TRBJ2-2, with D possibly matching TRBD2 (5 bases). Deletions cut 5 bases from V and 1 base from J, with 8 bases between. There are 13 residues in the CDR3. From germline, CDR1 is SQVTM and CDR2 ANQGSEA. The CDR3 protein is CSVRGGNTGELFF. The CDR3, as DNA: TGCAGCGTTCGAGGAGGGAACACCGGGGAGCTGTTTTTT.

This clonotype was recorded only once. V gene TRBV12-3 or TRBV12-4 combines with J gene TRBJ1-2, with 10 bases that match TRBD1. The CDR3 runs 13 residues. Unmatched junction bases numbered 4, after V lost 6 bases and J lost 6 bases. The CDR3 sequence is CASRGQGSNGYTF. CDR3 nucleotide sequence: TGTGCCAGCAGGGGACAGGGGTCGAATGGCTACACCTTC.

This clonotype was detected only a few times. The genes are TRBV6-5 and TRBJ2-5, with a possible D match to TRBD2 (6 bases). The germline V gene encodes CDR1 MNHEY and CDR2 SVGAGI. V lost 2 bases and J lost 4, with 11 bases in between. This CDR3 region has 14 residues. This CDR3 reads CASSYGGMGETQYF. The CDR3 bases are TGTGCCAGCAGTTACGGCGGGATGGGAGAGACCCAGTACTTC.

The rearrangement uses TRBV24-1 and TRBJ2-1, with 7 nucleotides matching TRBD1. This CDR3 contains 15 residues. Germline V gene sequence: CDR1 KGHDR, CDR2 SFDVKD. The ends lost 1 base at V and 4 bases at J; junction bases unmatched: 3. The CDR3 bases are TGTGCCACCAGTGATTTAATGACAGGGTACAATGAGCAGTTCTTC. Its translation is CATSDLMTGYNEQFF.

This clonotype occurred a few times. This rearrangement joins TRBV29-1 to TRBJ1-1; D unclear. Germline values: CDR1 SQVTM, CDR2 ANQGSEA. Trimming removed 6 bases from V and 8 bases from J, with 10 bases in between. The CDR3 consists of 10 residues. CDR3 coding DNA: TGCAGCGTAGACGCGTTAGAAGCTTTCTTT. It codes for CSVDALEAFF.